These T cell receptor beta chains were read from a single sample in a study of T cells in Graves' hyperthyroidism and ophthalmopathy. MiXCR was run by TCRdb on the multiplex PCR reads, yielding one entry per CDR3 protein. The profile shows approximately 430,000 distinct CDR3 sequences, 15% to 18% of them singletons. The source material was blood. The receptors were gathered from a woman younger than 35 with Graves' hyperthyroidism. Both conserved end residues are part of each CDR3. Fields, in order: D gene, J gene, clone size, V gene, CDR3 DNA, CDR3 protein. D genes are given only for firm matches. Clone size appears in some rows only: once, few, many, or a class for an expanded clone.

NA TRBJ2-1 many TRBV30 TGTGCCTGGACCGGGACTTATGAGCAGTTCTTC CAWTGTYEQFF
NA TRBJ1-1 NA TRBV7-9 TGTGCCAGCAGCCAAGGCACATTATTGGGAGAGAACACTGAAGCTTTCTTT CASSQGTLLGENTEAFF
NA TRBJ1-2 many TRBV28 TGTGCCAGCAGTCAAGTCTATTACCGCTATGGCTACACCTTC CASSQVYYRYGYTF
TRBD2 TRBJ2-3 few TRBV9 TGTGCCAGCAGCGTAGTTGCGGGAGACCGCACAGATACGCAGTATTTT CASSVVAGDRTDTQYF
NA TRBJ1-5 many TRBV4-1 TGCGCCAGCAGCCCTCGTGAGGGCAATCAGCCCCAGCATTTT CASSPREGNQPQHF
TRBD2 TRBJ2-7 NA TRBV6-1 TGTGCCAGCGGTAGCGGGACAATCGAGCAGTACTTC CASGSGTIEQYF
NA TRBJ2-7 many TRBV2 TGTGCCAGCAGTGTAAACCGGCCACCCTACGAGCAGTACTTC CASSVNRPPYEQYF
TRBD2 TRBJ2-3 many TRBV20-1 TGCAGTGCTAGAGATTTGCGGGAGATCAAGGATACGCAGTATTTT CSARDLREIKDTQYF
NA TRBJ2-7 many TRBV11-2 TGTGCCAGCAGCTTGGGACCGGCAGGGGAGTTCTACGAGCAGTACTTC CASSLGPAGEFYEQYF
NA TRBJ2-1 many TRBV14 TGTGCCAGCAGCCCCTCAGTAGGGCCCTCCTACAATGAGCAGTTCTTC CASSPSVGPSYNEQFF
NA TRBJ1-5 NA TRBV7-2 TGTGCCAGCCGACTGACCCATAGCAATCAGCCCCAGCATTTT CASRLTHSNQPQHF
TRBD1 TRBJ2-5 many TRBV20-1 TGCAGTGCTAGGGGGGACAGGGGATGGGAGACCCAGTACTTC CSARGDRGWETQYF
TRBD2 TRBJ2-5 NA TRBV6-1 TGTGCCAGCAGTGAAGTTCGACTAGCGGGAGGATGGGAGACCCAGTACTTC CASSEVRLAGGWETQYF
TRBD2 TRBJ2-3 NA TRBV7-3 TGTGCCAGCAGCTTAAGGATTAGCGGGAGCACAGATACGCAGTATTTT CASSLRISGSTDTQYF
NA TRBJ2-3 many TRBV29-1 TGCAGCGTTGATAGGTGGGCAGATACGCAGTATTTT CSVDRWADTQYF
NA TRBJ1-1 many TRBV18 TGTGCCAGCTCCATGTCGGGGGCGAACACTGAAGCTTTCTTT CASSMSGANTEAFF
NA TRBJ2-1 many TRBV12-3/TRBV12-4 TGTGCCAGCACGCCGAGGTACAATGAGCAGTTCTTC CASTPRYNEQFF
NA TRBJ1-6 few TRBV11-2 TGTGCCAGCAGCACCCTACCTACAGGGAGGGGGTCACCCCTCCACTTT CASSTLPTGRGSPLHF
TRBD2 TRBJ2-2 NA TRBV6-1 TGTGCCAGCATAGGGGGACTAGCGGGCACCGGGGAGCTGTTTTTT CASIGGLAGTGELFF
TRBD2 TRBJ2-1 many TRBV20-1 TGCAGTGCTAGAGATCCGGGACTAGCGGGGGAGGAGCAGTTCTTC CSARDPGLAGEEQFF
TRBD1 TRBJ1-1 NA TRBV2 TGTGCCAGCACCTTTCAGGGGGCGCGAACTGAAGCTTTCTTT CASTFQGARTEAFF
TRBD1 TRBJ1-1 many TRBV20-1 TGCAGTGCTCGGGACAGGGCGAACACTGAAGCTTTCTTT CSARDRANTEAFF
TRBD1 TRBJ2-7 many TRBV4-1 TGCGCCAGCAGCCAAGGGCCGAGGACAGGGGAGTACGAGCAGTACTTC CASSQGPRTGEYEQYF
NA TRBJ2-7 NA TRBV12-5 TGTGCTAGTGGTACCAGCCGAGAGGACCGGGACACTTACGAGCGGTACTTC CASGTSREDRDTYERYF
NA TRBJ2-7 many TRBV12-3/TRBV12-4 TGTGCCAGCAGCCCTAGCGCGATCAACGAGCAGTACTTC CASSPSAINEQYF
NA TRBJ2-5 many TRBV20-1 TGCAGTGCTAGATACCCGGGAATACGGGAGACCCAGTACTTC CSARYPGIRETQYF
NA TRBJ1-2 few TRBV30 TGTGCCTGGAGCGAGTCTCCTAACTATGGCTACACCTTC CAWSESPNYGYTF
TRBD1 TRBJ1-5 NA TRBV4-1 TGCGCCAGCAGCCAAGCCGGGGACAGGGGGCAGCCCCAGCATTTT CASSQAGDRGQPQHF
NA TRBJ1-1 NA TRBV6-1 TGTGCCAGCAGTGAGGGGACCGGGACGGTGAACACTGAAGCTTTCTTT CASSEGTGTVNTEAFF
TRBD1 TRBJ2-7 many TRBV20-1 TGCAGTGCTAGCAATTTTTGGGGGACAGGGGCCTACGAGCAGTACTTC CSASNFWGTGAYEQYF
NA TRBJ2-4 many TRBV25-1 TGTGCCAGCAGTGACGTGCTAGCCAAAAACATTCAGTACTTC CASSDVLAKNIQYF
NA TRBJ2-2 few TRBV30 TGTGCCTGGAGTCCCACAGGTATCGGGGAGCTGTTTTTT CAWSPTGIGELFF
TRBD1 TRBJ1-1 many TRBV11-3 TGTGCCAGCAGCTTAGACACAGGGGGTGAAGCTTTCTTT CASSLDTGGEAFF
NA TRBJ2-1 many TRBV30 TGTGCCTGGAGTACCAGGGGAGGGGGTAACAATGAGCAGTTCTTC CAWSTRGGGNNEQFF
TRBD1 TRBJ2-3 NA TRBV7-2 TGTGCCAGCAGCTCTCGACAGGGGGGGGCAGATACGCAGTATTTT CASSSRQGGADTQYF
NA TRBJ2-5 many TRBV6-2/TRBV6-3 TGTGCCAGCAGTTACGTGGGGGTCCAAGAGACCCAGTACTTC CASSYVGVQETQYF
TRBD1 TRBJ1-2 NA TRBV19 TGTGCCAGTAGTCCCAGGACAGGTCGGCTAGGCTACACCTTC CASSPRTGRLGYTF
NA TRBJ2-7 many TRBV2 TGTGCCAGCAGCAAGACAGGACAGCGCTACGAGCAGTACTTC CASSKTGQRYEQYF
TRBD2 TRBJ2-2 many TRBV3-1 TGTGCCAGCAGCCAAGATCTGCGGGAGGGCCGCGCCGGGGAGCTGTTTTTT CASSQDLREGRAGELFF
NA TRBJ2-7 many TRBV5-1 TGCGCCAGCAGCTACCAGGTCGGGGCGGACGAGCAGTACTTC CASSYQVGADEQYF
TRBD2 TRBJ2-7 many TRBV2 TGTGCCAGCAGTGGGCTAGCGGGGGGTATCTACGAGCAGTACTTC CASSGLAGGIYEQYF
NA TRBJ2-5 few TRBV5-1 TGCGCCAGCAGATACACAGGGGGGGACCAAGAGACCCAGTACTTC CASRYTGGDQETQYF
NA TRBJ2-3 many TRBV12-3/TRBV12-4 TGTGCCAGCAGCCACCCCGAGAGTCCCAAGCGGAGTACGCAGTATTTT CASSHPESPKRSTQYF
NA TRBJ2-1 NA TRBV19 TGTGCCAGTAGTATAGATCAGAGGGGTAGGAAGAATGAGCAGTTCTTC CASSIDQRGRKNEQFF
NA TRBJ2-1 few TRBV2 TGTGCCAGCAGTGATGGTAGCGTCTACAATGAGCAGTTCTTC CASSDGSVYNEQFF
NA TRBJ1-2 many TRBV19 TGTGCCAGTAGTATATGGGCAGGGCAGACCAACTATGGCTACACCTTC CASSIWAGQTNYGYTF
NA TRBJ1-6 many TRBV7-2 TGTGCCAGCAGCCAAGGACGGCCACCAAGCTCCTATAATTCACCCCTCCACTTT CASSQGRPPSSYNSPLHF
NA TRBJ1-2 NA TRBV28 TGTGCCAGCAGTTTACAGCTGGCCCTTGGCTACACCTTC CASSLQLALGYTF
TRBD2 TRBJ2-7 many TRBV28 TGTGCCAGCAGCGTGGCCGGGAGGGGTTTCCACGAGCAGTACTTC CASSVAGRGFHEQYF
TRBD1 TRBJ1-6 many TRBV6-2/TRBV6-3 TGTGCCAGCAGACCGGACAGGGGAGGATCACCCCTCCACTTT CASRPDRGGSPLHF
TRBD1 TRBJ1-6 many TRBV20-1 TGCAGTGCTAGGCCCGGGACAGGGTCTAATTCACCCCTCCACTTT CSARPGTGSNSPLHF
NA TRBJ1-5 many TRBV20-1 TGCAGTGCTAGGCAAACGGATTATAGCAATCAGCCCCAGCATTTT CSARQTDYSNQPQHF